Shown below are 22 T cell receptor beta chains from a single sample sequenced in a study of blood T cell repertoires in COVID-19. The repertoire was sequenced with immunoSEQ multiplex PCR; TCRdb's copy has only in-frame clones and lacks some. The sample has around 250,000 clones, over 75% seen once. Sample: PBMCs or T cells enriched from blood (not recorded which). The receptor set was obtained from a man between 18 and 35 years old who had recovered from COVID-19.

The J gene is TRBJ2-1, the V gene TRBV5-4; 13 bases are a match to TRBD2. This CDR3 is 16 amino acids long. V was clipped by 1 base and J by 5 bases; unmatched bases: 3. Germline V lookup: CDR1 SGHNT, CDR2 YYREEE (reference sequence). The CDR3: CASSLKGLAGHNEQFF. CDR3 DNA sequence: TGTGCCAGCAGCTTGAAGGGACTAGCGGGGCACAATGAGCAGTTCTTC.

The chain recombines TRBV29-1 with TRBJ2-5; D perhaps matches TRBD2 (5 bases). Trimming cost V 5 bases and J 7 bases, with 17 bases left between them. Germline V CDR1 and CDR2: SQVTM, ANQGSEA. CDR3 size: 13 residues. This chain's CDR3 is CSVNTGERGTQYF. The CDR3 DNA reads as TGCAGCGTTAACACTGGGGAGAGAGGGACCCAGTACTTC. Together with reference TRBV29-1 and TRBJ2-5, the CDR3 gives the full variable domain: SAVISQKPSRDICQRGTSLTIQCQVDSQVTMMFWYRQQPGQSLTLIATANQGSEATYESGFVIDKFPISRPNLTFSTLTVSNMSPEDSSIYLCSVNTGERGTQYFGPGTRLLVL.

This clone was observed a single time. The chain combines TRBV10-3 with TRBJ1-1, with 9 nucleotides matching TRBD1. V was pared by 10 bases and J by 3 bases, with 24 bases of the junction left unmatched. CDR3 length equals 19 residues. Germline V gene lookup returns CDR1 ENHRY and CDR2 SYGVKD. The CDR3 sequence is CARSKAIRDRDNWDTEAFF. CDR3 DNA sequence: TGTGCCAGATCAAAGGCGATCCGGGACAGGGACAACTGGGACACTGAAGCTTTCTTT.

CDR3 sequence: CASSLARRGEQFF. CDR3 in DNA: TGTGCCAGCAGCTTAGCGCGTCGAGGTGAGCAGTTCTTC. This rearrangement joins TRBV7-2 to TRBJ2-1; D not resolved. The CDR3 has 13 residues. Trimming left V 0 bases short and J 9 bases short, with 9 bases between. Germline V gene lookup returns CDR1 SGHTA and CDR2 FQGNSA.

This clone was detected once. The chain couples TRBV19 to TRBJ1-4; D call uncertain. Per germline, CDR1 LNHDA and CDR2 SQIVND (reference sequence). The ends were cut back, 5 bases at V and 8 bases at J, with 12 bases in the middle. The CDR3 consists of 13 residues. The CDR3 region is CASSSNGWEKLFF. In DNA form, the CDR3 reads TGTGCCAGTAGTTCAAACGGGTGGGAAAAACTGTTTTTT.

This rearrangement joins TRBV6-1 to TRBJ2-7, with 10 bases fitting TRBD1. The CDR3 sequence is 15 residues long. V shed 2 bases, J shed 5 bases, and the junction held 6 bases outside the gene matches. The germline V gene encodes CDR1 MNHNS and CDR2 SASEGT. The CDR3, as DNA: TGTGCCAGCAGTGAACAACTGGGACAGGGGAACGAGCAGTACTTC. Amino acid sequence: CASSEQLGQGNEQYF.

V usage is TRBV5-1 and J usage is TRBJ1-3, with D unclear. This CDR3 has 12 amino acids. The V gene lost 5 bases and the J gene lost 3 bases, with 6 bases spanning the gap. Germline CDR1 reads SGHRS; CDR2 reads YFSETQ. This chain's CDR3 is CASREDGNTIYF. The CDR3, as DNA: TGCGCCAGCAGGGAGGATGGAAACACCATATATTTT. The full variable domain, its missing parts supplied by reference TRBV5-1 and TRBJ1-3, is KAGVTQTPRYLIKTRGQQVTLSCSPISGHRSVSWYQQTPGQGLQFLFEYFSETQRNKGNFPGRFSGRQFSNSRSEMNVSTLELGDSALYLCASREDGNTIYFGEGSWLTVV.

This clone has only a few counts. V and J are TRBV6-1 and TRBJ2-7; tentatively, D is TRBD1 (5 bases). The V gene lost 2 bases and the J gene lost 2 bases, with 13 bases spanning the gap. CDR3 length: 15 residues. The V gene's germline CDR1 is MNHNS and CDR2 SASEGT. This CDR3 is CASSESTGDPYEQYF. DNA for the CDR3: TGTGCCAGCAGTGAAAGTACAGGTGACCCCTACGAGCAGTACTTC.

This chain joins TRBV10-1 and TRBJ2-3; 9 bases match TRBD2. CDR3 length equals 15 residues. The junction had 1 base not matched to a gene; V was cut back by 2 bases and J by 1 base. The germline gives CDR1 WNHNN, CDR2 SYGVQD (reference sequence). The CDR3 sequence: CASSEKREGTDTQYF. The CDR3 DNA sequence: TGCGCCAGCAGTGAGAAGCGGGAGGGCACAGATACGCAGTATTTT.

The chain is built from TRBV27 and TRBJ2-7, with 7 bases identical to TRBD2. The CDR3 sequence is 13 residues long. The trim removed 6 bases at V and 2 bases at J, leaving 4 bases unmatched. Germline CDR1 reads MNHEY; CDR2 reads SMNVEV (reference sequence). CDR3 in amino acids: CASSRDYPYEQYF. The CDR3 coding sequence is TGTGCCAGCAGCCGGGACTACCCCTACGAGCAGTACTTC.

This clone was seen just once. The rearrangement uses TRBV5-4 and TRBJ1-2, with 8 bases that match TRBD1. The V gene's germline CDR1 is SGHNT and CDR2 YYREEE (reference sequence). This CDR3 has 14 amino acids. V shed 4 bases, J shed 6 bases, and the junction held 8 bases outside the gene matches. CDR3 DNA: TGTGCCAGCAGCCCACCGGGACAGGTCGATGGCTACACCTTC. Translation gives CASSPPGQVDGYTF.

The chain is built from TRBV5-1 and TRBJ2-7, with TRBD2 matching over 15 bases. Per the germline V gene, CDR1 is SGHRS and CDR2 is YFSETQ. This CDR3 contains 20 residues. V shed 4 bases, J shed 5 bases, and the junction held 19 bases outside the gene matches. The CDR3: CASSLGRSGLAGGPRDEQYF. The DNA of the CDR3 is TGCGCCAGCAGCCTGGGGCGATCCGGACTAGCGGGAGGGCCGAGGGACGAGCAGTACTTC.

This chain connects TRBV14 to TRBJ2-5; the D is unclear. Trimming stripped 1 base from V and 5 bases from J, with 5 bases between. CDR1 SGHDN and CDR2 FVKESK come from the germline V gene. This CDR3 contains 12 residues. This chain's CDR3 is CASSQVRETQYF. The CDR3 DNA is TGTGCCAGCAGCCAAGTGAGGGAGACCCAGTACTTC.

The rearrangement uses TRBV5-6 and TRBJ2-1; 15 nucleotides align to TRBD2. Per the germline V gene, CDR1 is SGHDT and CDR2 is YYEEEE. This CDR3 region has 16 residues. J gave up 4 bases and V 4 bases, and 3 bases lay outside the gene matches. The CDR3 loop is CASSKGTSGGYNEQFF. Here the CDR3 DNA reads TGTGCCAGCAGCAAGGGGACTAGCGGGGGGTACAATGAGCAGTTCTTC.

The chain combines TRBV28 with TRBJ1-5, with 8 positions matching TRBD1. Germline trimming cut 7 bases from V and 2 bases from J; bases unmatched to any gene: 4. Germline assignment: CDR1 MDHEN and CDR2 SYDVKM. The CDR3 covers 14 residues. CDR3 DNA sequence: TGTGCCAGCACGACAGGGGCGGGCAATCAGCCCCAGCATTTT. Translation gives CASTTGAGNQPQHF.

The chain joins TRBV28 to TRBJ1-1; TRBD1 is a possible D gene (5 bases). V lost 7 bases to trimming and J lost 11 bases, with 17 bases between them. This CDR3 contains 12 residues. Looked up from germline, CDR1 is MDHEN and CDR2 is SYDVKM. The CDR3 loop is CASNPPGGSAFF. In nucleotides, the CDR3 is TGTGCCAGCAACCCACCGGGGGGATCGGCTTTCTTT.

V and J are TRBV5-6 and TRBJ1-6; the D is unclear. Germline CDR1 and CDR2: SGHDT and YYEEEE. Trimming took 0 bases from V and 9 from J, leaving 13 bases between them. The CDR3 loop spans 15 amino acids. CDR3 bases: TGTGCCAGCAGCTTGGTAGCGGGCAGTCCTTCACCCCTCCACTTT. Translated: CASSLVAGSPSPLHF. Drawing the rest from reference TRBV5-6 and TRBJ1-6, the complete variable domain is DAGVTQSPTHLIKTRGQQVTLRCSPKSGHDTVSWYQQALGQGPQFIFQYYEEEERQRGNFPDRFSGHQFPNYSSELNVNALLLGDSALYLCASSLVAGSPSPLHFGNGTRLTVT.

This chain joins TRBV7-9 and TRBJ1-5, with 8 positions matching TRBD1. Germline CDR1 reads SEHNR; CDR2 reads FQNEAQ (reference sequence). The CDR3 totals 17 residues. Germline trimming cut 5 bases from V and 6 bases from J; bases unmatched to any gene: 15. This chain's CDR3 is CASSKATDRAFGQPQHF. In DNA form, the CDR3 reads TGTGCCAGCAGCAAAGCAACGGACAGGGCGTTCGGTCAGCCCCAGCATTTT.

The rearrangement joins TRBV18 to TRBJ2-2; D perhaps matches TRBD1 (5 bases). With 2 bases removed from V and 4 bases from J, the gap between germline ends came to 11 bases. The CDR3 contains 15 residues. Per germline, CDR1 KGHSH and CDR2 LQKENI. The CDR3 here is CASSPIGATTGELFF. The CDR3 DNA sequence: TGTGCCAGCTCACCAATAGGGGCCACCACCGGGGAGCTGTTTTTT. The full variable domain, with the rest looked up from reference TRBV18 and TRBJ2-2, is NAGVMQNPRHLVRRRGQEARLRCSPMKGHSHVYWYRQLPEEGLKFMVYLQKENIIDESGMPKERFSAEFPKEGPSILRIQQVVRGDSAAYFCASSPIGATTGELFFGEGSRLTVL.

The gene calls are TRBV6-5 and TRBJ2-5; tentative D call: TRBD1 (6 bases). Germline CDR1 and CDR2: MNHEY and SVGAGI. This CDR3 spans 15 amino acids. V was trimmed by 6 bases and J by 0 bases, leaving 14 bases between them. Here the CDR3 DNA reads TGTGCCAGCAGCAAGAGGGACACCTACCAAGAGACCCAGTACTTC. Its protein is CASSKRDTYQETQYF.

The chain has TRBV24-1 and TRBJ2-5, with D maybe TRBD1 (6 bases). The V gene's germline CDR1 is KGHDR and CDR2 SFDVKD. The CDR3 covers 15 residues. V was pared by 2 bases and J by 1 base, with 10 bases between. CDR3 amino acids: CATSDSTGLQETQYF. DNA of the CDR3: TGTGCCACCAGTGATTCGACAGGTCTCCAAGAGACCCAGTACTTC.

The V gene is TRBV27, the J gene TRBJ1-2; the D is unclear. V lost 4 bases and J 9 bases, leaving 15 bases between the germline ends. This CDR3 is built from 13 residues. Looked up from germline, CDR1 is MNHEY and CDR2 is SMNVEV (reference sequence). This CDR3 is CASSSGLTLSYTF. The CDR3 nucleotides are TGTGCCAGCAGTTCCGGACTTACTCTTAGCTACACCTTC.